This T cell receptor beta chain was identified during a study of cytomegalovirus exposure and HLA in healthy donors. PCR employed 60 Vbeta and 13 Jbeta primers. Some clones are missing from TCRdb's copy, which holds only in-frame ones; the method was immunoSEQ multiplex PCR. The sample comprises some 78,000 clones, 72% of which are singletons, and around 10% rests with the top ten. The sequenced sample consisted of PBMCs. The receptor was derived from a woman aged 40 to 50 in good health and CMV-seropositive.

CDR3 in DNA: TGCAGCGTACGACAGGGAAGTGAAAAACTGTTTTTT. Translated, it gives CSVRQGSEKLFF. The chain carries TRBV29-1 and TRBJ1-4; 7 bases map to TRBD1. The J segment lost 7 bases and the V segment lost 6 bases, leaving 5 bases of the junction unmatched. Germline V gives CDR1 SQVTM, CDR2 ANQGSEA. The CDR3 length is 12 residues.